This entry is about one T cell receptor (beta chain). Its antigen is unidentified. TCR beta cDNA came from approximately 0.55 ug total RNA, primed with a constant-region primer. Slightly modified ARM-PCR served as the procedure for the TCR beta libraries. These libraries came from three rounds of nested multiplex PCR. A C-beta reverse primer was combined with TRBV1-TRBV30 forward primers in the first two PCR rounds, and each round had 10 cycles. Via MiXCR, TCRdb re-called the multiplex PCR reads, giving one row per CDR3 protein. Among 99,000 or so distinct CDR3 sequences listed, roughly 80% were seen once. From unsorted bulk tissue weighing about 20-32 mg, DNA and RNA were co-extracted. None of the patients had received treatment, and all had chronic HBV infection. The germline V and J ends were trimmed by 9 bases and 5 bases, with 16 bases remaining between them. In germline, CDR1 is LGHNA, CDR2 YSLEER. This CDR3 has 13 amino acids.

The data originate from a study of tumor-infiltrating lymphocytes in primary liver carcinoma. Broader study findings: Blood trailed tumors significantly in top-250-clone fraction (p = 0.039).

This sequence was found in a man aged 35-49 years with primary liver carcinoma and hepatitis B virus infection. The chain couples TRBV4-3 to TRBJ2-5, with D uncertain. The specimen was liver tumor tissue from sampling region 3. Indicated subset: tumor region T3, left-lateral pole. CDR3 nucleotides: TGCGCCAGGAACCAAGATTTGGGGGAGACCCAGTACTTC. It yields the protein CARNQDLGETQYF.